The text below deals with one T cell receptor (beta chain). This receptor's antigen is unknown. No base quality information exists; no much larger clone differs at one position. This specimen belongs to a study of shared clonotypes between healthy human individuals (dated by TCRdb to 2018 to 2020). Regarding the study in general: The cohort included a few men and a couple of women between 18 and 49 years of age. Per donor, three plates each were used for CD4 naive and CD4 memory, two for CD8 naive, and one for CD8 memory. Blood TCR repertoires of several healthy adults were deeply sequenced to estimate repertoire size and the extent of clonotype sharing between individuals. Different laboratories and diverse techniques were used to prepare libraries and sequence TCR repertoires, to increase sequencing depth and limit assay-specific biases. Leukapheresis yielded between about 0.9 and 9.5 billion PBMCs per donor. Broader findings and caveats from the paper: When several donors were compared, the shared fraction of clonotypes was about 5.4% for naive CD4, less than 4% for naive CD8, 2% to 2.5% for memory CD4, and 0.4% for memory CD8. Because the study included only a small number of donors, the genetic and exposure-history diversity represented was limited. Clonotypes shared by all four sorted-subset donors showed higher generation probabilities than non-shared clonotypes. Pairwise subsampling led to the expectation that sequencing depth would affect the degree of clonotype sharing among donors. Incomplete sequencing was indicated by rarefaction of sorted-subset datasets, despite the large sequencing depth. Only blood was sampled, and tissue TCR repertoires likely differ from those in blood. Naive subsets generally had larger estimated clonotype richness than memory subsets did.

Using the deep immunoSEQ assay, multiplex PCR amplified TCR CDR3 regions from genomic DNA. Extracted genomic DNA from each cell subset was distributed evenly across all wells of several immunoSEQ 96-well plates, and each plate was treated as a replicate. Each replicate PCR for sorted subsets received about 0.2 ug genomic DNA, equal to about 30,000 T cell genomes. The purified libraries were quantified using a Qubit 3.0 fluorometer, sized with a Bioanalyzer 2100, and then quantified again using the KAPA Library Quantification kit. Every immunoSEQ 96-well plate was sequenced on a separate single-read 150-cycle Illumina NextSeq 550 flow cell. In the authors' own workflow: Because only junctional sequences without quality scores were contained in the immunoSEQ output, filtering matching that applied to full-length reads could not be performed. Sequences were annotated with PyIR, a Python wrapper for IgBLAST v1.9, and V/J genes and CDR3 were assigned using IMGT germline references. Reads with weak V/J assignments (E-value above 1e-6), missing CDR3, stop codons, out-of-frame junctions, or ambiguous translated residues were removed. V3J clonotypes were defined as sequences sharing the same inferred V gene, J gene, and CDR3 amino acid sequence. Percentage overlap between repertoires was computed as shared unique clonotypes divided by the size of the smaller repertoire. RTK rarefaction, the Chao1 estimator, and Recon v2.1 estimates of unobserved clonotypes were used to assess repertoire richness. Generation probabilities were computed with OLGA for all TCRbeta clonotypes obtained by the gDNA method from four donors. In TCRdb, the immuneACCESS table is reduced to in-frame sequences with V and J assigned. These tables do not hold every clone; where another copy was compared, an unresolved V gene accounts for under half, and the others remain unexplained. Clonal size and the V and J genes are those of that table, whereas D and trimming came from the DNA. The sample contains approximately 1,000,000 clones, about 80% of them found a single time. Together, the top ten hold 0.89% of the sample.

Germline trimming: 3 bases from V, 3 bases from J; junction bases outside gene matches: 3. Reading from cysteine to phenylalanine, the CDR3 counts 14 amino acids. The DNA shown is the 42-base CDR3, in frame from base 1. Taken from the germline V gene (reference sequence), the CDR1 and CDR2 loops are LNHDA and SQIVND. The donors were healthy, HIV-negative adults with no recently reported acute infections or vaccinations. Every donor was a Caucasian adult living in Nashville, Tennessee, USA. CD4+ T cells were enriched by magnetic negative selection; naive cells were then positively selected on CD45RA, and the negative fraction formed the memory subset. Blood was obtained by leukapheresis, after which PBMCs were separated by Ficoll-Histopaque density gradient centrifugation and cryopreserved in liquid nitrogen vapor phase. Analytical flow cytometry was used to check the purity and quantity of each magnetically sorted T cell population. Genomic DNA was isolated from every sorted fraction and measured by UV absorbance on a Nanodrop 2000c.

This clonotype was sampled from a young man in good health. Some clones in this sample may be carry-over from other donors' samples. The sequence joins TRBV19 to TRBJ1-2, with TRBD1 identical over 8 junction bases. The sequencing input was memory CD4+ T cells from PBMCs. The sample's cell subset or site label, in plain terms: CD45RA-negative fraction. The nucleotides read TGTGCCAGTAGTATCCGGGACAGGTACTATGGCTACACCTTC. Its protein is CASSIRDRYYGYTF.